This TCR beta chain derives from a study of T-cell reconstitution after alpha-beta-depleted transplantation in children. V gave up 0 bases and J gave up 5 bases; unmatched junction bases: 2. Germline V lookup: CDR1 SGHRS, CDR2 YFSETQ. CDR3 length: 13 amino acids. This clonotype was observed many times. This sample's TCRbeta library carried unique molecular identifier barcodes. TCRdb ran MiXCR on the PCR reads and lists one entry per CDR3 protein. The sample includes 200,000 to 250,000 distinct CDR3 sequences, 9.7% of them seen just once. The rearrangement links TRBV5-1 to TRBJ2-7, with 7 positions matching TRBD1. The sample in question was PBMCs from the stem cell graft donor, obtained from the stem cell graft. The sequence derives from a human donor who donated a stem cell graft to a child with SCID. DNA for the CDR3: TGCGCCAGCAGCTTGGGGCAGGGGGACGAGCAGTACTTC. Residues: CASSLGQGDEQYF.